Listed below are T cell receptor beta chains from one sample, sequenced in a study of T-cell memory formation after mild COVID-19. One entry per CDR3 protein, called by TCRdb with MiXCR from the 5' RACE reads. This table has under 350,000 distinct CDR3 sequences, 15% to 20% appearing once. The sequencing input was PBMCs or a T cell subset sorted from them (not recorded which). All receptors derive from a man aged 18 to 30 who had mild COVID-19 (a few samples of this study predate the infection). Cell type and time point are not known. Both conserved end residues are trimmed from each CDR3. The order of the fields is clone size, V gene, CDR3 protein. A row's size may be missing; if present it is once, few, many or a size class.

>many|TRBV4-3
ASSPTGIQPQH
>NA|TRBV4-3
ASSHSTGKEQF
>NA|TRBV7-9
ASSLALPPLNTEAF
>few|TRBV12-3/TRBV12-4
ASRAVAGEGGEQF
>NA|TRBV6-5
ASSYSGTLILAGYT
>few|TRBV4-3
ASSQDWASRSETQY
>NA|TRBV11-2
ASSFADMDTQY
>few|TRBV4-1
ASSQDVGFSGNTIY
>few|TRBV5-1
ASSLIGVEFVEQF
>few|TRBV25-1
ASSELAGLKETQY
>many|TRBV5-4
ASRPPTSGGAADTQY
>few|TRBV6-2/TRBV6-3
ASSHAPDTQY
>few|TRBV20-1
SATSRSHGYEQY
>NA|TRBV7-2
ASSLPSGGASSYNEQF
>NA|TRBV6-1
ATDAGDQGTGELF